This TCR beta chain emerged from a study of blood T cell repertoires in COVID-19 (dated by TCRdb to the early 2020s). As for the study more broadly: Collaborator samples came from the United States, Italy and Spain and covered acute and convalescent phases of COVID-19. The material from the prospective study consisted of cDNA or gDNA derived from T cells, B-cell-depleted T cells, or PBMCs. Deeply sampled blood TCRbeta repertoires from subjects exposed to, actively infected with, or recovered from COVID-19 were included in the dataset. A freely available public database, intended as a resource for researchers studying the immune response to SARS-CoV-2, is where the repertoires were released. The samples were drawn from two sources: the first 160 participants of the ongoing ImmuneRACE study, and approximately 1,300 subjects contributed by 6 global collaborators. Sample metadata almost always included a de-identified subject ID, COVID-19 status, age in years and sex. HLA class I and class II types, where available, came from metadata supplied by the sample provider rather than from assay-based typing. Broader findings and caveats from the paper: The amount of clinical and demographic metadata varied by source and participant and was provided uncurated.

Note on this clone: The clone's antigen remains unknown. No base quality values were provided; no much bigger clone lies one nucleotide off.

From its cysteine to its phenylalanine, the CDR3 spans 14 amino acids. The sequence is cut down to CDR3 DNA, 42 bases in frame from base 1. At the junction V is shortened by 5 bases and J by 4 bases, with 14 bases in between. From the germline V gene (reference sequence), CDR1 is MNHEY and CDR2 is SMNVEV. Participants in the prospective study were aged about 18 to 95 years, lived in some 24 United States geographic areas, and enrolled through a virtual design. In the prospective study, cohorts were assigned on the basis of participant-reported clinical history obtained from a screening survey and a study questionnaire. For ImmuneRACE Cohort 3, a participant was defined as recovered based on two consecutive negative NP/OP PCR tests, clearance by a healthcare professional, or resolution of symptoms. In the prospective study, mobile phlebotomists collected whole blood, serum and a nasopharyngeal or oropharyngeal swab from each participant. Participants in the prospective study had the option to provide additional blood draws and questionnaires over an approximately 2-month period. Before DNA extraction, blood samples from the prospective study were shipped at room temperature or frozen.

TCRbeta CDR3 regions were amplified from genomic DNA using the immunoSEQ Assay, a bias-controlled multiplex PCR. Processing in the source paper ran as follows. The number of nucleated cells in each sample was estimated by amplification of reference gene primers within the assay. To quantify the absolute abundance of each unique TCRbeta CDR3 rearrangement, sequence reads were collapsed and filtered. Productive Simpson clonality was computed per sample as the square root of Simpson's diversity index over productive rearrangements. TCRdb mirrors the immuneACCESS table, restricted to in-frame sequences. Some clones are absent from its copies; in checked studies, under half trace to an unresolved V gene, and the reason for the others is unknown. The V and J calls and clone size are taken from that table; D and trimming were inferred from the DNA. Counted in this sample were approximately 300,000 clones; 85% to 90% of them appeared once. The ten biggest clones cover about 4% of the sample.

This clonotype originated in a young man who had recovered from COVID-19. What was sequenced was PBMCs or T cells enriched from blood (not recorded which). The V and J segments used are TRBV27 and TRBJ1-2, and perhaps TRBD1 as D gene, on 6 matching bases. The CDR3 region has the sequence CASSTGRAGYGYTF. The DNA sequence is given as TGTGCCAGCAGTACAGGGCGGGCAGGCTATGGCTACACCTTC.